This T cell receptor beta chain was obtained from a study of a mutant IDH1 vaccine in newly diagnosed glioma. As for the study in general: Vaccines were first given 4-6 weeks after radiotherapy alone, or with temozolomide cycles. The treated group averaged about 44 years old and was around 62% male, about 40% female.

Points on this clone: The antigen is not known.

CDR3 length: 17 residues. CDR1 is SGHAT, CDR2 FQNNGV, per germline. Between the trimmed V and J ends, which lost 4 bases and 2 bases, there was a span of 20 bases. Documented time point: week 35, safety follow-up. Each dose delivered 300 ug of mutant IDH1 20-mer peptide subcutaneously with imiquimod. TCRdb's table, derived via immunoSEQ multiplex PCR, lists solely in-frame clones and lacks some. This table has tens of thousands of clones, about three quarters appearing once. This chain uses TRBV11-2 with TRBJ1-2; possibly TRBD1 for D (6 bases). The sample was PBMCs, taken from a glioma patient whose treatment included an IDH1 peptide vaccine. The TCR was taken from a man between 35 and 55 years old with glioma. CDR3 in amino acids: CASSSQATTGMNYGYTF. In DNA form, the CDR3 reads TGTGCCAGCAGCTCCCAGGCAACAACAGGGATGAACTATGGCTACACCTTC.